Below are 24 T cell receptor beta chains sequenced from a single sample in a study of T cell changes during pregnancy in multiple sclerosis. Clones were read by immunoSEQ multiplex PCR, and TCRdb kept only the in-frame ones, dropping some. The sample carries roughly 100,000 clones, 91% recorded once. The sample was peripheral blood, taken after pregnancy. These TCRs come from a female donor in good health, enrolled as a control in a pregnancy study.

V and J are TRBV5-4 and TRBJ1-2; the match to TRBD1 covers 7 bases. The germline V gene encodes CDR1 SGHNT and CDR2 YYREEE (reference sequence). V lost 4 bases and J lost 1; bases outside the gene matches: 7. The CDR3 covers 15 residues. The CDR3 protein is CASSIRGRRNYGYTF. CDR3 DNA: TGTGCCAGCAGCATTAGGGGGCGCCGTAACTATGGCTACACCTTC.

The J gene is TRBJ1-2, the V gene TRBV28; D may be TRBD1 (6 bases). Germline V gene sequence: CDR1 MDHEN, CDR2 SYDVKM. Trimming took off 3 bases at V and 7 bases at J, with 18 bases between the two ends. This CDR3 has 15 amino acids. The CDR3 region is CASSLSRSGVAGYTF. The CDR3 region has the DNA TGTGCCAGCAGTTTGTCCCGGTCAGGGGTTGCTGGCTACACCTTC.

The genes are TRBV7-2 and TRBJ1-2; D call uncertain. V shed 5 bases and J shed 8 bases, with 21 bases lying between them. The CDR3 extends over 15 amino acids. Germline V gene lookup returns CDR1 SGHTA and CDR2 FQGNSA. CDR3 protein: CASSRSGPFAEGYTF. CDR3 bases: TGTGCCAGCAGCCGTAGTGGCCCCTTTGCGGAGGGCTACACCTTC.

As to this clone: A read error is the likely source, as a far larger clone sits one nucleotide away. This chain connects TRBV5-6 to TRBJ1-1, with D unresolved. CDR3 length equals 13 residues. V lost 4 bases and J 1 base, leaving 8 bases between the germline ends. Looked up from germline, CDR1 is SGHDT and CDR2 is YYEEEE. The CDR3 nucleotides read TGTGCCAGCAGCCCCCCCGGGAACACTGAAGCTTTCTTT. This translates into CASSPPGNTEAFF.

The chain carries TRBV6-1 and TRBJ2-7, with TRBD2 matching over 8 bases. V gave up 6 bases and J gave up 2 bases; unmatched junction bases: 9. This CDR3 is built from 15 residues. From germline, CDR1 is MNHNS and CDR2 SASEGT. CDR3 loop: CASREELAVAYEQYF. The CDR3 DNA reads TGTGCCAGCAGGGAGGAACTAGCGGTGGCCTACGAGCAGTACTTC.

V gene TRBV4-1 combines with J gene TRBJ2-7; TRBD1 is a possible D gene (6 bases). Germline CDR1 and CDR2: MGHRA and YSYEKL. This CDR3 region has 14 residues. V gave up 5 bases and J gave up 0 bases, with 11 bases separating them. This CDR3 is CASSYVQGSYEQYF. CDR3 sequence (DNA): TGCGCCAGCAGCTACGTACAGGGCTCCTACGAGCAGTACTTC.

J is TRBJ2-5 and V is TRBV7-2; D is possibly TRBD2 (7 bases). Per the germline V gene, CDR1 is SGHTA and CDR2 is FQGNSA. Trimming left V 0 bases short and J 1 base short, with 12 bases between. This CDR3 has 16 residues. As DNA, the CDR3 is TGTGCCAGCAGCTTAGCCAGGGGAGGGGGCCAAGAGACCCAGTACTTC. Its translation: CASSLARGGGQETQYF.

This CDR3 reads CASSRGRNYGYTF. CDR3 coding DNA: TGTGCCAGCAGCAGGGGCCGAAACTATGGCTACACCTTC. The chain is built from TRBV21-1 and TRBJ1-2; the table's TRBD1 call for D was not verified on the DNA. TRBV21-1 is labeled a pseudogene. CDR3 length: 13 amino acids.

The chain carries TRBV5-3 and TRBJ2-2; TRBD1 matches 9 bases. TRBV5-3 is reported as an ORF; its role is uncertain. With V trimmed by 10 bases and J by 5 bases, 12 bases remained unmatched. The CDR3 runs 15 residues. The CDR3 bases are TGTGCCCCTCCCGTTGGACAGGGGTTTACCGGGGAGCTGTTTTTT. Translation gives CAPPVGQGFTGELFF.

The V gene is TRBV5-1, the J gene TRBJ1-2, with 10 bases matching TRBD1. CDR1 is SGHRS, CDR2 YFSETQ, per germline. The CDR3 totals 16 residues. With V trimmed by 4 bases and J by 0 bases, 6 bases remained unmatched. In DNA, the CDR3 is TGCGCCAGCAGCCCGGGGGGGACAGGGGCTAACTATGGCTACACCTTC. This encodes CASSPGGTGANYGYTF. Supplemented by reference TRBV5-1 and TRBJ1-2, the full variable domain reads KAGVTQTPRYLIKTRGQQVTLSCSPISGHRSVSWYQQTPGQGLQFLFEYFSETQRNKGNFPGRFSGRQFSNSRSEMNVSTLELGDSALYLCASSPGGTGANYGYTFGSGTRLTVV.

This rearrangement joins TRBV19 to TRBJ1-2; D is unresolved. Germline V gene data show CDR1 as LNHDA and CDR2 as SQIVND (reference sequence). V dropped 3 bases and J dropped 7 bases, with 12 bases sitting between them. The CDR3 spans 13 residues. The DNA of the CDR3 is TGTGCCAGTAGTATTGCCGTTTCGGGTGGCTACACCTTC. Its protein product is CASSIAVSGGYTF. Complete variable domain (other parts from reference TRBV19 and TRBJ1-2): DGGITQSPKYLFRKEGQNVTLSCEQNLNHDAMYWYRQDPGQGLRLIYYSQIVNDFQKGDIAEGYSVSREKKESFPLTVTSAQKNPTAFYLCASSIAVSGGYTFGSGTRLTVV.

The genes are TRBV21-1 and TRBJ1-2; the table assigns TRBD1, which was not confirmed against the DNA. TRBV21-1 is listed as a pseudogene. This CDR3 spans 15 amino acids. CDR3 DNA sequence: TGTGCCAGCAGCAGCCTGGACAGGGCGGTCTATGGCTACACCTTC. This translates into CASSSLDRAVYGYTF.

The chain recombines TRBV11-2 with TRBJ2-6; D is perhaps TRBD2 (5 bases). Germline V gene sequence: CDR1 SGHAT, CDR2 FQNNGV. Trimming cost V 5 bases and J 0 bases, with 14 bases left between them. This CDR3 region has 17 residues. The CDR3 DNA follows: TGTGCCAGCAGCCTCATAGGACTGGACTCTGGGGCCAACGTCCTGACTTTC. Translating it yields CASSLIGLDSGANVLTF.

This clone was detected only once. The chain carries TRBV27 and TRBJ1-6; 7 bases match TRBD1. The CDR3 contains 14 residues. The ends lost 3 bases at V and 9 bases at J; junction bases unmatched: 5. The germline CDR1 and CDR2 sequences are MNHEY and SMNVEV (reference sequence). The CDR3 nucleotides read TGTGCCAGCAGTTTCCGACAGGGATCTTCACCCCTCCACTTT. This translates into CASSFRQGSSPLHF.

The genes are TRBV7-9 and TRBJ2-7; TRBD1 is a possible D gene (7 bases). V gave up 5 bases and J gave up 5 bases, with 19 bases separating them. Germline values: CDR1 SEHNR, CDR2 FQNEAQ (reference sequence). The CDR3 length is 15 residues. The CDR3 DNA reads as TGTGCCAGCAGCCCATGGAGGGGGCGCGACAACGAGCAGTACTTC. Its protein is CASSPWRGRDNEQYF.

The chain links TRBV5-1 to TRBJ2-1; 7 nucleotides match TRBD1. The trim removed 3 bases at V and 5 bases at J, leaving 8 bases unmatched. Germline loops: CDR1 SGHRS, CDR2 YFSETQ. This CDR3 region has 15 residues. The CDR3 nucleotides are TGCGCCAGCAGCTCCCGGGACAGCTTAAACAATGAGCAGTTCTTC. This sequence encodes CASSSRDSLNNEQFF.

The gene calls are TRBV27 and TRBJ1-5; D is unresolved. The CDR3 length is 13 residues. V gave up 3 bases and J gave up 2 bases, with 5 bases separating them. CDR1 MNHEY and CDR2 SMNVEV come from the germline V gene (reference sequence). This CDR3 reads CASSFTGNQPQHF. CDR3 coding DNA: TGTGCCAGCAGTTTTACTGGCAATCAGCCCCAGCATTTT.

The genes are TRBV19 and TRBJ1-2; D possibly corresponds to TRBD1 (6 bases). The CDR3 covers 14 residues. The ends were cut back, 0 bases at V and 8 bases at J, with 13 bases in the middle. The germline CDR1 and CDR2 sequences are LNHDA and SQIVND (reference sequence). For the CDR3, the DNA is TGTGCCAGTAGTATAGATCGGGGGGGCCGAGGCTACACCTTC. It translates to CASSIDRGGRGYTF.

The rearrangement uses TRBV19 and TRBJ1-1; D possibly corresponds to TRBD1 (6 bases). The CDR3 runs to 14 residues. The V gene's germline CDR1 is LNHDA and CDR2 SQIVND (reference sequence). Trimming left V 3 bases short and J 4 bases short, with 12 bases between. CDR3 loop: CASSIGDKSTEAFF. CDR3 DNA: TGTGCCAGTAGTATCGGGGACAAGAGCACTGAAGCTTTCTTT.

The chain joins TRBV27 to TRBJ1-5, with TRBD1 matching 8 bases. The V gene end was trimmed by 5 bases and the J gene end by 0 bases; junction bases not matched to a gene: 9. The CDR3 extends over 17 amino acids. Germline CDR1 reads MNHEY; CDR2 reads SMNVEV (reference sequence). CDR3 in DNA: TGTGCCAGCAGTCCGATCGGGACAGGTTATAGCAATCAGCCCCAGCATTTT. It yields the protein CASSPIGTGYSNQPQHF.

This CDR3 is CASSQRQLNEQYF. Written as DNA, the CDR3 is TGTGCCAGCAGCCAGAGACAACTGAACGAGCAGTACTTC. The chain has TRBV7-9 and TRBJ2-7; D is uncertain. Germline V gene lookup returns CDR1 SEHNR and CDR2 FQNEAQ (reference sequence). The CDR3 is 13 residues long. V lost 5 bases to trimming and J lost 5 bases, with 13 bases between them. Full variable domain (missing parts from reference TRBV7-9 and TRBJ2-7): DTGVSQNPRHKITKRGQNVTFRCDPISEHNRLYWYRQTLGQGPEFLTYFQNEAQLEKSRLLSDRFSAERPKGSFSTLEIQRTEQGDSAMYLCASSQRQLNEQYFGPGTRLTVT.

CDR3 DNA: TGTGCCAGTAGTCGCCTGAGGAACCTTAGGAGCGAGCAGTACTTC. Its translation: CASSRLRNLRSEQYF. This chain joins TRBV19 and TRBJ2-7, with unresolved D. The CDR3 length is 15 residues. V gave up 5 bases and J gave up 6 bases, with 20 bases separating them. Germline V gene sequence: CDR1 LNHDA, CDR2 SQIVND (reference sequence).

CDR3 bases: TGTGCCATCAGTGAGTCGAATGATCCAAGCGGCTATGGCTACACCTTC. Translated, it gives CAISESNDPSGYGYTF. The chain joins TRBV10-3 to TRBJ1-2; no firm D call. CDR1 ENHRY and CDR2 SYGVKD come from the germline V gene. CDR3 size: 16 residues. V dropped 0 bases and J dropped 4 bases, with 15 bases sitting between them.

The chain uses TRBV7-2 and TRBJ1-3; perhaps TRBD1 as D (5 bases). V was clipped by 4 bases and J by 4 bases, with 11 bases between them. The CDR3 spans 14 residues. The germline gives CDR1 SGHTA, CDR2 FQGNSA. CDR3 amino acids: CASSSGVSGNTIYF. The CDR3 DNA follows: TGTGCCAGCAGCTCGGGGGTCTCCGGAAACACCATATATTTT.